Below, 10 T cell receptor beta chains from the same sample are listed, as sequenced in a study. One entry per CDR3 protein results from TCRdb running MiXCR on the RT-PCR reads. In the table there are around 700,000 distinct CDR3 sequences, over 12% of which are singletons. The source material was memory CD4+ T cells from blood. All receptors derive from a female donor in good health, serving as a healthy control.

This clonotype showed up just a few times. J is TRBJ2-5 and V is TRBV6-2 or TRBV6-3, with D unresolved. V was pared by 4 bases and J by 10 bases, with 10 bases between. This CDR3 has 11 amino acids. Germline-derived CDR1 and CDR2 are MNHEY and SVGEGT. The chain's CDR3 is CASSSPVLQYF. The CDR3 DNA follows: TGTGCCAGCAGTTCCCCGGTCCTCCAGTACTTC.

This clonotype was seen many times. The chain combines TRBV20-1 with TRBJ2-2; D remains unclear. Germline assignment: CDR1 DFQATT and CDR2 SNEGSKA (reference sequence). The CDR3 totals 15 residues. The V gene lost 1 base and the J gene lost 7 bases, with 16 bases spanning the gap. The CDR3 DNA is TGCAGTGCTAGAGTGTTCGAGGCCGGCGGCGGGGAGCTGTTTTTT. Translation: CSARVFEAGGGELFF.

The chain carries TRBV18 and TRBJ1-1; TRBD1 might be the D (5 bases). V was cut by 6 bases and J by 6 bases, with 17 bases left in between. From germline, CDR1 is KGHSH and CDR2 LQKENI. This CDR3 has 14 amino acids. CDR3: CASSGNRDSPEAFF. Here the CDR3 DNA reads TGTGCCAGCTCCGGAAACCGGGACTCCCCTGAAGCTTTCTTT.

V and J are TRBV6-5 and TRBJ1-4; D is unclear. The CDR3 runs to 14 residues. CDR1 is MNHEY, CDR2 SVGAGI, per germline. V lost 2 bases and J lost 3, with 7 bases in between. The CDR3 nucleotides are TGTGCCAGCAGTTACACGGAAGCTAATGAAAAACTGTTTTTT. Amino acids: CASSYTEANEKLFF.

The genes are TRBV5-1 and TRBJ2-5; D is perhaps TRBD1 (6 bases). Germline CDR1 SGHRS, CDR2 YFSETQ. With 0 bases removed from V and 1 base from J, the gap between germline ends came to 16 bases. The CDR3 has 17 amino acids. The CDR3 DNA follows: TGCGCCAGCAGCTTGGGATCGACAGGCCGAGCCCAAGAGACCCAGTACTTC. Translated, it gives CASSLGSTGRAQETQYF. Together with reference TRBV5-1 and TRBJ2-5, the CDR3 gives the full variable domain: KAGVTQTPRYLIKTRGQQVTLSCSPISGHRSVSWYQQTPGQGLQFLFEYFSETQRNKGNFPGRFSGRQFSNSRSEMNVSTLELGDSALYLCASSLGSTGRAQETQYFGPGTRLLVL.

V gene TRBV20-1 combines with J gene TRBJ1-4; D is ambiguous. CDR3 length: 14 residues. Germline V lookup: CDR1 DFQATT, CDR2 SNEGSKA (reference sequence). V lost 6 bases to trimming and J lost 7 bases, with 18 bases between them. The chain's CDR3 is CSAPVTSGFEKLFF. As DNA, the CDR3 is TGCAGTGCCCCAGTCACCTCGGGGTTTGAAAAACTGTTTTTT.

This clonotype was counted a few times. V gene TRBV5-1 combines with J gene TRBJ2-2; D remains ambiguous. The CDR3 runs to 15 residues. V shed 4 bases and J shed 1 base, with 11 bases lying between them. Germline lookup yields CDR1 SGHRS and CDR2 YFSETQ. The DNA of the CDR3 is TGCGCCAGCAGCCGCGGATCGGGGAACACCGGGGAGCTGTTTTTT. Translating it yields CASSRGSGNTGELFF.

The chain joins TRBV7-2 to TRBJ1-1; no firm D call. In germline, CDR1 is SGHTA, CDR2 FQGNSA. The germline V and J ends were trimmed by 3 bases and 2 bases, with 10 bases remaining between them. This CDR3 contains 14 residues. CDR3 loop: CASSFGQHNTEAFF. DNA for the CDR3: TGTGCCAGCAGCTTTGGGCAGCATAACACTGAAGCTTTCTTT.

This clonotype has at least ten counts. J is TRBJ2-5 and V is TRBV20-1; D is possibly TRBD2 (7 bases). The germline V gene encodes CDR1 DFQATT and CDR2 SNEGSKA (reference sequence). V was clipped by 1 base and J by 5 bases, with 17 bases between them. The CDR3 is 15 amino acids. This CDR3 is CSARAGTGGGETQYF. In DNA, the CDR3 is TGCAGTGCTAGAGCAGGAACGGGGGGCGGGGAGACCCAGTACTTC.

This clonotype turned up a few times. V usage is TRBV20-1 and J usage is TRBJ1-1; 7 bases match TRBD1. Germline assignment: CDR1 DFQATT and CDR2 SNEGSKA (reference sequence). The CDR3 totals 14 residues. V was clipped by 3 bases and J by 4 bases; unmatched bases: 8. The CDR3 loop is CSARTDRVRTEAFF. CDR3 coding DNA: TGCAGTGCTAGGACTGACAGGGTTCGCACTGAAGCTTTCTTT.